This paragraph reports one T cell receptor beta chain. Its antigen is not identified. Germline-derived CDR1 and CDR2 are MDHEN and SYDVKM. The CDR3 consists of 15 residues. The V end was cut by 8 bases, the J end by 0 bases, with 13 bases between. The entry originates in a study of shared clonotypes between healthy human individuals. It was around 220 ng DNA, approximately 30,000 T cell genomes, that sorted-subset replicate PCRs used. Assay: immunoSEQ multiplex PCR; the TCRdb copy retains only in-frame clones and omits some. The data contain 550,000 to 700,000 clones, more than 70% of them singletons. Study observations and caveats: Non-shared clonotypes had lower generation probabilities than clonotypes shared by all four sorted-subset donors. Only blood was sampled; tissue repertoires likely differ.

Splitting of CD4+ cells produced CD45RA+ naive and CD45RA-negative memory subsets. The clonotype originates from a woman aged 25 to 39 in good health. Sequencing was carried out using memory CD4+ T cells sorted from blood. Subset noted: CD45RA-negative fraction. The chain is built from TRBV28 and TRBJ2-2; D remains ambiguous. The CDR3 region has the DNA TGTGCCAGCCTAAACGGTAGTCCGAACACCGGGGAGCTGTTTTTT. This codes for CASLNGSPNTGELFF.